Shown below are 7 T cell receptor beta chains from a single sample sequenced in a study of blood T cell repertoires in COVID-19. Measured with immunoSEQ multiplex PCR; TCRdb has only the in-frame clones, and not every one. The sample comprises tens of thousands of clones, more than 85% of which are singletons, and roughly 2.3% rests with the top ten. Source material: peripheral blood. The receptors were gathered from a human donor with active COVID-19. The donor label of this sample is uncertain.

The chain is built from TRBV9 and TRBJ2-1; 11 bases are shared with TRBD2. The CDR3 is 15 amino acids. Germline CDR1 reads SGDLS; CDR2 reads YYNGEE. J gave up 4 bases and V 4 bases, and 4 bases lay outside the gene matches. CDR3 nucleotides: TGTGCCAGCAGCCAATCTAGCGGGGGGTACAATGAGCAGTTCTTC. It yields the protein CASSQSSGGYNEQFF.

The chain joins TRBV19 to TRBJ1-5; D might be TRBD1 (5 bases). CDR1 is LNHDA, CDR2 SQIVND, per germline (reference sequence). This CDR3 is 18 amino acids long. Trimming removed 1 base at V and 3 bases at J, with 19 bases between. CDR3 residues: CASSIGAQGRQANQPQHF. DNA of the CDR3: TGTGCCAGTAGTATAGGGGCCCAGGGTCGCCAGGCCAATCAGCCCCAGCATTTT.

The chain combines TRBV5-1 with TRBJ2-1, with 11 nucleotides matching TRBD2. CDR1 SGHRS and CDR2 YFSETQ come from the germline V gene. V lost 5 bases, J lost 7 bases, and 8 bases stayed unmatched. This CDR3 region has 15 residues. CDR3 sequence: CASSNSGGAGNEQFF. CDR3 coding DNA: TGCGCCAGCAGTAATAGCGGGGGGGCTGGTAATGAGCAGTTCTTC.

V usage is TRBV2 and J usage is TRBJ1-2, with 8 bases lining up with TRBD1. The CDR3 sequence is 15 residues long. Looked up from germline, CDR1 is SNHLY and CDR2 is FYNNEI. Germline trimming cut 3 bases from V and 1 base from J; bases unmatched to any gene: 4. In DNA, the CDR3 is TGTGCCAGCAGTGAGGCAGGGGGCGATAACTATGGCTACACCTTC. This encodes CASSEAGGDNYGYTF. The whole variable domain, filled in from reference TRBV2 and TRBJ1-2, reads EPEVTQTPSHQVTQMGQEVILRCVPISNHLYFYWYRQILGQKVEFLVSFYNNEISEKSEIFDDQFSVERPDGSNFTLKIRSTKLEDSAMYFCASSEAGGDNYGYTFGSGTRLTVV.

This CDR3 reads CASSYSFEPGQGSTDTQYF. The CDR3 bases are TGTGCCAGCAGTTACTCCTTCGAACCCGGACAGGGGAGCACAGATACGCAGTATTTT. The rearrangement joins TRBV6-2 or TRBV6-3 to TRBJ2-3, with TRBD1 matching 9 bases. Germline loops: CDR1 MNHEY, CDR2 SVGEGT. The V gene end was trimmed by 0 bases and the J gene end by 0 bases; junction bases not matched to a gene: 10. The length of the CDR3 is 19 residues.

The chain recombines TRBV19 with TRBJ2-5; D is ambiguous. V lost 2 bases and J lost 0, with 7 bases in between. The germline V gene encodes CDR1 LNHDA and CDR2 SQIVND (reference sequence). CDR3 size: 14 residues. The CDR3 sequence is CASSISQDQETQYF. The CDR3 nucleotides are TGTGCCAGTAGTATATCCCAGGACCAAGAGACCCAGTACTTC.

This rearrangement joins TRBV7-9 to TRBJ2-1, with TRBD2 matching over 9 bases. CDR3 length equals 15 residues. The trim removed 5 bases at V and 8 bases at J, leaving 10 bases unmatched. Germline CDR1 SEHNR, CDR2 FQNEAQ (reference sequence). Written as DNA, the CDR3 is TGTGCCAGCAGCCTTCGGGCTAGCGGGGTGGATGAGCAGTTCTTC. It encodes CASSLRASGVDEQFF.